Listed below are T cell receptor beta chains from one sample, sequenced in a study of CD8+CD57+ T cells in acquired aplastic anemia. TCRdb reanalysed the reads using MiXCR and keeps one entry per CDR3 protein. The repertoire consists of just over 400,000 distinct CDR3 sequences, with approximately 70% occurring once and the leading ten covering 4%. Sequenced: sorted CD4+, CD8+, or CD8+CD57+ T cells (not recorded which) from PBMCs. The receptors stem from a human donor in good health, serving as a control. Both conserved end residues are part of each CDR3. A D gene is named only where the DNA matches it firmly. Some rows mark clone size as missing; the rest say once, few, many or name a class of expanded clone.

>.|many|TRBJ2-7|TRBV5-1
CASSPSGGDYEQYF
TGCGCCAGCAGCCCTTCCGGGGGAGATTACGAGCAGTACTTC
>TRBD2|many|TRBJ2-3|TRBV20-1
CSAVSGETSTDTQYF
TGCAGTGCCGTTAGCGGGGAAACTAGCACAGATACGCAGTATTTT
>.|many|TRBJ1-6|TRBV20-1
CSALETGNSPLHF
TGCAGTGCCCTCGAAACAGGGAATTCACCCCTCCACTTT
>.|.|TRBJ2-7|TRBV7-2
CASSMGLSPEQYF
TGTGCCAGCAGCATGGGACTCTCCCCCGAGCAGTACTTC
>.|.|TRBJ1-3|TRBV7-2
CASSPPANGDTIYF
TGTGCCAGCAGCCCCCCGGCCAACGGAGACACCATATATTTT
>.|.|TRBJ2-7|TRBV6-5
CASSVTWSTIYEQYF
TGTGCCAGCAGCGTAACATGGTCGACCATTTACGAGCAGTACTTC
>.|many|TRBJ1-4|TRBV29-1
CSVRTEKLFF
TGCAGCGTCCGGACAGAAAAACTGTTTTTT
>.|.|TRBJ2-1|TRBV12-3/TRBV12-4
CASSGIGGSYNEQFF
TGTGCCAGCAGCGGAATAGGGGGTTCGTACAATGAGCAGTTCTTC
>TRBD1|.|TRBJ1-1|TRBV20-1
CSVKPAGGDEAFF
TGCAGCGTCAAACCGGCAGGGGGCGATGAAGCTTTCTTT
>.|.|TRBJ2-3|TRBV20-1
CSARRLHGTDTQYF
TGCAGCGCTAGAAGGCTACACGGCACCGATACGCAGTATTTT
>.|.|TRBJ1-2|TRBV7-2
CASSIAGPGRAAGYTF
TGTGCCAGCAGCATCGCCGGGCCGGGCAGGGCTGCTGGCTACACCTTC
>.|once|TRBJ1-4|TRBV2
CSRTSVRANEKLFF
TGTAGCCGCACCTCGGTGCGAGCGAATGAAAAACTGTTTTTT
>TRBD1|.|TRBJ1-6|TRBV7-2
CASSQDRGGTEAFLHF
TGTGCCAGCAGTCAGGACAGGGGGGGCACTGAAGCTTTCCTCCACTTT
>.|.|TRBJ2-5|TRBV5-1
CASSSWDHGGQYF
TGCGCCAGCAGCTCCTGGGATCACGGGGGCCAGTACTTC
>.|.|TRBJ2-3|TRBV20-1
CSAPEAGVTDTQYF
TGCAGTGCTCCGGAGGCGGGCGTGACAGATACGCAGTATTTT
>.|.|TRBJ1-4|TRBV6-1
CASKERQINEKLFF
TGTGCCAGCAAGGAAAGGCAGATCAATGAAAAACTGTTTTTT
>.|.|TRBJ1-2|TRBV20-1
CSARRLREGYGYTF
TGCAGTGCTAGACGCCTCAGAGAGGGGTATGGCTACACCTTC
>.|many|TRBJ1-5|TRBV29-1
CSVGDLDQPQHF
TGCAGCGTTGGGGACCTCGATCAGCCCCAGCATTTT
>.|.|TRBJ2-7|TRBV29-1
CSVVVAGTHEQYF
TGCAGCGTTGTGGTTGCGGGGACCCACGAGCAGTACTTC
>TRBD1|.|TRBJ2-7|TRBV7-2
CASSREGTGGYEQYF
TGTGCCAGCAGCCGCGAGGGGACAGGGGGCTACGAGCAGTACTTC
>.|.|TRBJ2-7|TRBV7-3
CASSFPRGATYEQHF
TGTGCCAGCAGCTTCCCCAGGGGGGCTACCTACGAGCAGCACTTC
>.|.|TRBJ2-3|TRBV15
CATSSTPGRTDTQYF
TGTGCCACCAGCTCCACACCAGGACGCACCGATACGCAGTACTTT
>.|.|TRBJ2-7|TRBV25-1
CASSDRRGTEQYF
TGTGCCAGCAGCGACCGTAGGGGCACTGAGCAGTACTTC
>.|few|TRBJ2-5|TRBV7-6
CASSLTGPASNQPQYF
TGTGCCAGCAGCTTAACAGGTCCTGCTAGCAATCAGCCCCAGTACTTC
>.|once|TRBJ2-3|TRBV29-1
CTQKTGTDTQYF
TGCACGCAAAAAACAGGGACAGATACGCAGTATTTT
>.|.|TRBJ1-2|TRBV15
CASSMGRGRSGYTF
TGTGCCAGCAGCATGGGCCGGGGGAGAAGTGGCTACACCTTC
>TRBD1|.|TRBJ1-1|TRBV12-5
CASGSDREIASTEAFF
TGTGCTAGTGGTTCCGACAGGGAGATCGCCAGCACTGAAGCTTTCTTT
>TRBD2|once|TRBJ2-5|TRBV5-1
CASSSITSDHQETQYF
TGCGCCAGCAGCTCCATCACTAGCGACCACCAAGAGACCCAGTACTTC
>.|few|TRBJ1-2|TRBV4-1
CASSQDRTEVYGYTF
TGCGCCAGCAGCCAAGATCGGACGGAGGTCTATGGCTACACCTTC